These 32 T cell receptor beta chains were all obtained from the same sample, sequenced in a study of cytomegalovirus exposure and HLA in healthy donors. Amplification used 60 Vbeta primers and 13 Jbeta primers. Assay: immunoSEQ multiplex PCR; the TCRdb copy retains only in-frame clones and omits some. This sample has around 150,000 clones; less than 85% occur once, and the top ten carry roughly 6.7%. Material: PBMCs. The source of these receptors is a man in his fifties in good health and CMV-seropositive.

This chain links TRBV7-9 with TRBJ2-7; tentatively, D is TRBD2 (6 bases). V lost 5 bases and J 3 bases, leaving 14 bases between the germline ends. The germline CDR1 and CDR2 sequences are SEHNR and FQNEAQ (reference sequence). CDR3 length: 14 residues. CDR3 DNA: TGTGCCAGCAGCCGTTCGGAGGGATTCTACGAGCAGTACTTC. Translating gives CASSRSEGFYEQYF.

This chain links TRBV11-3 with TRBJ2-1; TRBD1 matches at 8 bases. Germline CDR1 reads SGHNT; CDR2 reads YENEEA. This CDR3 is 15 amino acids long. V shed 1 base and J 5 bases; nucleotides not matched to a gene: 4. The CDR3 sequence is CASSLGTGRNNEQFF. For the CDR3, the DNA is TGTGCCAGCAGCTTAGGGACAGGGCGGAACAATGAGCAGTTCTTC.

V usage is TRBV6-5 and J usage is TRBJ2-1, with 7 bases identical to TRBD1. There are 13 residues in the CDR3. Germline CDR1 is MNHEY and CDR2 is SVGAGI. V was pared by 5 bases and J by 12 bases, with 10 bases of the junction left unmatched. The CDR3 here is CASSRDSPSGQFF. The CDR3 nucleotides read TGTGCCAGCAGTCGGGACAGTCCTAGTGGGCAGTTCTTC.

This clone was seen more than once but under ten times. This sequence joins TRBV5-8 and TRBJ2-7; TRBD2 matches at 12 bases. The length of the CDR3 is 15 residues. V lost 5 bases, J lost 3 bases, and 6 bases stayed unmatched. Per germline, CDR1 SGHTS and CDR2 YDEGEE. The CDR3, as DNA: TGTGCCAGCAGTCCTAGCGGGAGGGACTTCTACGAGCAGTACTTC. Translated: CASSPSGRDFYEQYF.

The chain joins TRBV6-1 to TRBJ2-7; D is undetermined. This CDR3 is built from 13 residues. Germline V gene sequence: CDR1 MNHNS, CDR2 SASEGT. V shed 3 bases and J shed 0 bases, with 6 bases lying between them. The CDR3 sequence: CASSDTISYEQYF. The CDR3 nucleotides are TGTGCCAGCAGTGACACAATCTCCTACGAGCAGTACTTC.

DNA for the CDR3: TGTGCCAGCAGCTTTTCTCTTCTGTGGGAGGGGGATGAGCAGTTCTTC. Amino acid sequence: CASSFSLLWEGDEQFF. This chain links TRBV11-2 with TRBJ2-1; a weak D match, TRBD2 (7 bases). Germline V gene sequence: CDR1 SGHAT, CDR2 FQNNGV. CDR3 size: 16 residues. The V and J ends lost 3 bases and 8 bases respectively, with 20 bases between them.

The CDR3 loop is CASSLAQGGTEAFF. In DNA form, the CDR3 reads TGCGCCAGCAGCTTGGCCCAGGGGGGCACTGAAGCTTTCTTT. V gene TRBV5-1 combines with J gene TRBJ1-1; 7 bases are a match to TRBD1. The length of the CDR3 is 14 residues. V lost 0 bases and J lost 4; bases outside the gene matches: 3. In germline, CDR1 is SGHRS, CDR2 YFSETQ.

The rearrangement uses TRBV18 and TRBJ1-2; unclear D gene. Trimming shortened V by 1 base and J by 2 bases, and 8 bases separated the two germline ends. The CDR3 sequence is 14 residues long. Germline V CDR1 and CDR2: KGHSH, LQKENI. The CDR3 spells CASSPRVRNYGYTF. For the CDR3, the DNA is TGTGCCAGCTCACCACGGGTGCGGAACTATGGCTACACCTTC.

The chain employs TRBV11-3 and TRBJ2-1, with D possibly being TRBD2 (6 bases). Trimming took 1 base from V and 9 from J, leaving 13 bases between them. The CDR3 totals 14 residues. The V gene's germline CDR1 is SGHNT and CDR2 YENEEA. The CDR3 is CASSLVGTPREQFF. The CDR3 DNA reads as TGTGCCAGCAGCTTAGTAGGGACTCCCCGTGAGCAGTTCTTC.

The rearrangement uses TRBV27 and TRBJ1-1, with 8 positions matching TRBD1. The CDR3 contains 12 residues. CDR1 and CDR2 from the germline V gene are MNHEY and SMNVEV (reference sequence). V was clipped by 10 bases and J by 3 bases; unmatched bases: 4. CDR3 region: CATRDRYTEAFF. The CDR3 DNA reads as TGTGCCACCCGGGACAGGTACACTGAAGCTTTCTTT.

This clone was picked up one time. The genes are TRBV27 and TRBJ2-3; D gene ambiguous. The V and J ends lost 5 bases and 8 bases respectively, with 8 bases between them. CDR3 length equals 11 residues. From germline, CDR1 is MNHEY and CDR2 SMNVEV (reference sequence). CDR3 residues: CASSHGGTQYF. CDR3 DNA: TGTGCCAGCAGTCACGGTGGTACGCAGTATTTT.

The rearrangement uses TRBV28 and TRBJ2-2; 7 bases match TRBD2. The CDR3 contains 16 residues. CDR1 MDHEN and CDR2 SYDVKM come from the germline V gene. Trimming took 5 bases from V and 7 from J; bases not matched to a gene: 13. Written as DNA, the CDR3 is TGTGCCAGCAGTCACGGCGCCGGGACGGGGGGCGGGGAGCTGTTTTTT. It is translated as CASSHGAGTGGGELFF.

The V and J genes are TRBV30 and TRBJ1-4; D is uncertain. The length of the CDR3 is 12 residues. The V and J ends lost 1 base and 6 bases respectively, with 6 bases between them. Germline loops: CDR1 GTSNPN, CDR2 SVGIG (reference sequence). DNA for the CDR3: TGTGCCTGGAGTGCGGGTCATGAAAAACTGTTTTTT. This translates into CAWSAGHEKLFF.

V is TRBV19 and J is TRBJ2-2, with a tentative D call TRBD2 (7 bases). V gave up 7 bases and J gave up 5 bases, with 17 bases separating them. Germline values: CDR1 LNHDA, CDR2 SQIVND (reference sequence). CDR3 length: 15 residues. The CDR3 DNA sequence: TGTGCCAGTACGCTGAGGGGGGGGCGTACCGGGGAGCTGTTTTTT. This codes for CASTLRGGRTGELFF.

The chain employs TRBV11-2 and TRBJ1-1; D possibly corresponds to TRBD1 (6 bases). CDR1 and CDR2 from the germline V gene are SGHAT and FQNNGV. The germline V and J ends were trimmed by 3 bases and 0 bases, with 8 bases remaining between them. The CDR3 runs to 14 residues. DNA of the CDR3: TGTGCCAGCAGCTTCGGGACAATGAACACTGAAGCTTTCTTT. Protein sequence: CASSFGTMNTEAFF.

The chain combines TRBV10-2 with TRBJ1-5; D not certain. Per germline, CDR1 WSHSY and CDR2 SAAADI. V was shortened by 4 bases and J by 3 bases, with 7 bases between the two germline ends. This CDR3 region has 13 residues. The CDR3 protein is CASSGRVNQPQHF. The CDR3 DNA reads TGCGCCAGCAGTGGGAGGGTCAATCAGCCCCAGCATTTT.

The V gene is TRBV5-1, the J gene TRBJ1-4, with D possibly matching TRBD1 (6 bases). CDR3 size: 14 residues. The V end was cut by 0 bases, the J end by 8 bases, with 11 bases between. The V gene's germline CDR1 is SGHRS and CDR2 YFSETQ. The CDR3 region is CASSLEKGDEKLFF. DNA for the CDR3: TGCGCCAGCAGCTTGGAGAAGGGGGACGAAAAACTGTTTTTT. The entire variable domain, with the rest obtained from reference TRBV5-1 and TRBJ1-4, is as follows: KAGVTQTPRYLIKTRGQQVTLSCSPISGHRSVSWYQQTPGQGLQFLFEYFSETQRNKGNFPGRFSGRQFSNSRSEMNVSTLELGDSALYLCASSLEKGDEKLFFGSGTQLSVL.

The V call is TRBV18, the J call TRBJ2-2; D is perhaps TRBD1 (5 bases). The V gene's germline CDR1 is KGHSH and CDR2 LQKENI. Trimming took off 5 bases at V and 0 bases at J, with 10 bases between the two ends. This CDR3 is built from 15 residues. The CDR3 sequence: CASSRQLPNTGELFF. The DNA for the CDR3 is TGTGCCAGCTCAAGACAGCTTCCGAACACCGGGGAGCTGTTTTTT.

This clone appeared once. The chain uses TRBV30 and TRBJ1-6, with D maybe TRBD1 (5 bases). CDR3 size: 14 residues. Germline CDR1 GTSNPN, CDR2 SVGIG (reference sequence). V lost 1 base and J lost 5, with 9 bases in between. The CDR3 DNA reads TGTGCCTGGAGTGGTCAGGGCCATAATTCACCCCTCCACTTT. It specifies CAWSGQGHNSPLHF.

This clone was picked up a small number of times. Other DNA sequences from this sample encode an identical CDR3 as well. The DNA of the CDR3 is TGCGCCAGCAGCCCGGGACAGGGTAATGAAAAACTGTTTTTT. Its protein is CASSPGQGNEKLFF. This sequence joins TRBV5-1 and TRBJ1-4; 9 nucleotides line up with TRBD1. V lost 4 bases and J lost 4; bases outside the gene matches: 2. The CDR3 runs 14 residues. CDR1 and CDR2 (germline): SGHRS, YFSETQ.

The chain has TRBV7-8 and TRBJ2-5, with TRBD2 as a possible D gene (5 bases). Germline V CDR1 and CDR2: SGHVS, FQNEAQ. Trimming pared 5 bases from V and 2 bases from J, leaving 18 bases between. This CDR3 contains 16 residues. The CDR3 nucleotides read TGTGCCAGCAGCCGACTGGGAGCCCTCGGTCAAGAGACCCAGTACTTC. Its protein is CASSRLGALGQETQYF.

V is TRBV6-1 and J is TRBJ1-5; no firm D call. Germline CDR1 MNHNS, CDR2 SASEGT. Trimming removed 4 bases at V and 5 bases at J, with 9 bases between. The CDR3 contains 13 residues. The CDR3 loop is CASSGGFHQPQHF. The DNA for the CDR3 is TGTGCCAGCAGTGGAGGGTTTCATCAGCCCCAGCATTTT.

This clone was counted a few times. The rearrangement uses TRBV2 and TRBJ2-3; 11 positions match TRBD2. The CDR3 consists of 14 residues. With V trimmed by 6 bases and J by 3 bases, 2 bases remained unmatched. Looked up from germline, CDR1 is SNHLY and CDR2 is FYNNEI. The CDR3 DNA reads as TGTGCCAGCAGAGGGACTAGCGGAACAGATACGCAGTATTTT. Residues: CASRGTSGTDTQYF.

The sample holds a few counts of this clone. The rearrangement joins TRBV11-3 to TRBJ1-4; possible D gene TRBD1, 5 bases. This CDR3 is 14 amino acids long. Trimming shortened V by 2 bases and J by 8 bases, and 12 bases separated the two germline ends. Per germline, CDR1 SGHNT and CDR2 YENEEA. The CDR3 protein is CASSLIGQGEKLFF. DNA of the CDR3: TGTGCCAGCAGCTTAATAGGGCAGGGAGAAAAACTGTTTTTT.

V gene TRBV19 combines with J gene TRBJ2-1; 7 bases map to TRBD2. Unmatched junction bases numbered 3, after V lost 3 bases and J lost 7 bases. Germline V gene sequence: CDR1 LNHDA, CDR2 SQIVND (reference sequence). The CDR3 sequence is 13 residues long. The CDR3 here is CASSIGRTNEQFF. As DNA, the CDR3 is TGTGCCAGTAGTATCGGGAGGACGAATGAGCAGTTCTTC. Full variable domain (rest looked up from reference TRBV19 and TRBJ2-1): DGGITQSPKYLFRKEGQNVTLSCEQNLNHDAMYWYRQDPGQGLRLIYYSQIVNDFQKGDIAEGYSVSREKKESFPLTVTSAQKNPTAFYLCASSIGRTNEQFFGPGTRLTVL.

The chain links TRBV27 to TRBJ2-7; D is unresolved. The CDR3 spans 14 residues. Trimming shortened V by 2 bases and J by 7 bases, and 15 bases separated the two germline ends. Germline values: CDR1 MNHEY, CDR2 SMNVEV (reference sequence). This chain's CDR3 is CASSLISAPREQYF. The CDR3 nucleotides are TGTGCCAGCAGTTTAATTTCCGCGCCGAGAGAGCAGTACTTC.

J is TRBJ1-5 and V is TRBV7-6, with TRBD1 as a possible D gene (6 bases). CDR3 size: 13 residues. CDR1 and CDR2 from the germline V gene are SGHVS and FNYEAQ. Trimming cost V 2 bases and J 6 bases, with 8 bases left between them. Here the CDR3 reads CASSLTGSQPQHF. The CDR3 bases are TGTGCCAGCAGCTTAACAGGGAGTCAGCCCCAGCATTTT.

A single count supports this clone. The chain joins TRBV30 to TRBJ2-2, with 8 bases aligning to TRBD2. The CDR3 spans 14 residues. The J segment lost 5 bases and the V segment lost 2 bases, leaving 4 bases of the junction unmatched. Germline values: CDR1 GTSNPN, CDR2 SVGIG (reference sequence). DNA of the CDR3: TGTGCCTGGAGTCACTTAGCGGGAACCGGGGAGCTGTTTTTT. Its translation: CAWSHLAGTGELFF.

The genes are TRBV28 and TRBJ1-2; no firm D call. This CDR3 is built from 17 residues. Germline V CDR1 and CDR2: MDHEN, SYDVKM. V lost 4 bases and J lost 4, with 22 bases in between. The CDR3 DNA sequence: TGTGCCAGCAGTTCACCTCTCGAAGCGGTTGGTGGCTATGGCTACACCTTC. It yields the protein CASSSPLEAVGGYGYTF.

In its sample, this clone was seen a few times. The CDR3 here is CAINAGRSDTQYF. CDR3 DNA sequence: TGTGCCATCAATGCGGGCAGGTCAGATACGCAGTATTTT. This chain joins TRBV10-3 and TRBJ2-3, with a tentative D call TRBD2 (5 bases). Germline values: CDR1 ENHRY, CDR2 SYGVKD. V lost 7 bases, J lost 4 bases, and 12 bases lay in between. CDR3 length equals 13 residues.

The genes are TRBV5-6 and TRBJ2-7; D perhaps matches TRBD2 (6 bases). The length of the CDR3 is 14 residues. Trimming left V 3 bases short and J 3 bases short, with 13 bases between. Germline assignment: CDR1 SGHDT and CDR2 YYEEEE. DNA for the CDR3: TGTGCCAGCAGCTACGCGGGACGGGACTACGAGCAGTACTTC. Its translation is CASSYAGRDYEQYF.

The chain is built from TRBV27 and TRBJ2-7, with 10 bases lining up with TRBD1. J lost 4 bases, V lost 4 bases, and 7 bases had no gene match. From germline, CDR1 is MNHEY and CDR2 SMNVEV (reference sequence). This CDR3 contains 15 residues. The CDR3 sequence is CASSWGQGSTYEQYF. The DNA of the CDR3 is TGTGCCAGCAGTTGGGGACAGGGGAGTACGTACGAGCAGTACTTC.